Reported below is one T cell receptor (beta chain). Its target is unknown. At one of its ends the junction is not consistent with the germline gene, which may arise from a read error. The study reverse transcribed the entire isolated RNA, so it sequenced expressed TCRB transcripts. The method was immunoSEQ multiplex PCR; TCRdb's version includes in-frame clones alone and lacks a portion of them. The table includes about 260,000 clones, roughly 70% detected once. These data belong to a study of beta chain features in type 1 diabetes. Notes on the study in general: All four CD4+ subsets of Type 1 diabetes patients contained TCRB CDR3s that were moderately but significantly shorter. High-TCR-expressing cells could be over-represented by cDNA sequencing.

This CDR3 region has 15 residues. The germline V gene has CDR1 SGHTA and CDR2 FQGNSA. It was via CD45RO/CCR7/CD25/CD127/CD95/CD27 that CD4+ naive, central memory, regulatory and stem cell-like memory cells were sorted. Sequencing was performed on naive CD4+ T cells from blood. This receptor was taken from a man aged 25-45 years in good health. The V call is TRBV7-2, the J call TRBJ2-7, with a weak D call TRBD1 (6 bases). The CDR3 nucleotides read TGTGCCAGCAGCCTTAGCTTAGGGGGTTCCTCCGAGCAGTACTTC. Amino acid sequence: CASSLSLGGSSEQYF.